This passage covers 16 T cell receptor beta chains from one sample sequenced in a study of control samples from healthy donors and cancer patients. Sequencing used immunoSEQ multiplex PCR; TCRdb keeps in-frame clones, though not all of them. The sample lists tens of thousands of clones, around nine tenths occurring once. Sequencing was performed on blood. The receptors come from a man aged 50 or older in good health.

The rearrangement links TRBV6-1 to TRBJ1-1; D remains unclear. This CDR3 spans 13 amino acids. Germline CDR1 and CDR2: MNHNS and SASEGT. The germline V and J ends were trimmed by 0 bases and 1 base, with 3 bases remaining between them. This CDR3 reads CASSEARNTEAFF. The CDR3 DNA reads TGTGCCAGCAGTGAAGCCAGGAACACTGAAGCTTTCTTT.

The V gene is TRBV5-3, the J gene TRBJ2-7; D possibly matches TRBD1 or TRBD2 (5 bases each). TRBV5-3 is recorded as an ORF, its role being uncertain. The length of the CDR3 is 14 residues. Trimming removed 2 bases from V and 2 bases from J, with 11 bases in between. The CDR3 reads CARSFPGLAYEQYF. The CDR3, as DNA: TGTGCCAGAAGCTTTCCGGGGCTAGCCTACGAGCAGTACTTC.

The rearrangement links TRBV5-4 to TRBJ2-1; 15 bases are shared with TRBD2. The CDR3 has 15 residues. Germline CDR1 is SGHNT and CDR2 is YYREEE (reference sequence). The V segment lost 4 bases and the J segment 8 bases; nucleotides outside the gene matches: 4. CDR3 sequence (DNA): TGTGCCAGCAGCCCGGGACTAGCGGGGGGTCATGAGCAGTTCTTC. This translates into CASSPGLAGGHEQFF.

J is TRBJ2-5 and V is TRBV14; 7 nucleotides match TRBD2. Trimming took 4 bases from V and 4 from J; bases not matched to a gene: 3. CDR3 length equals 13 residues. Germline V CDR1 and CDR2: SGHDN, FVKESK. As DNA, the CDR3 is TGTGCCAGCAGCCTCTGGGGGGGAGAGACCCAGTACTTC. Protein sequence: CASSLWGGETQYF.

The chain employs TRBV12-3 or TRBV12-4 and TRBJ2-7; no clear D. Trimming cost V 1 base and J 5 bases, with 6 bases left between them. This CDR3 spans 12 amino acids. The CDR3 here is CASSLGVHEQYF. The CDR3 DNA sequence: TGTGCCAGCAGTTTAGGGGTCCACGAGCAGTACTTC.

This chain links TRBV12-3 or TRBV12-4 with TRBJ1-2, with 10 bases that match TRBD1. Trimming cost V 6 bases and J 6 bases; bases outside gene matches: 4. The CDR3 spans 13 residues. The CDR3 coding sequence is TGTGCCAGCAGCCTGGACAGGGGGAATGGCTACACCTTC. Translated, it gives CASSLDRGNGYTF.

This clone was detected once. The V and J genes are TRBV7-9 and TRBJ1-1; D gene ambiguous. V lost 0 bases and J lost 0, with 20 bases in between. The germline gives CDR1 SEHNR, CDR2 FQNEAQ (reference sequence). CDR3 length: 19 residues. CDR3 in amino acids: CASSLAKRQWADVNTEAFF. The DNA for the CDR3 is TGTGCCAGCAGCTTAGCTAAGAGGCAGTGGGCCGATGTGAACACTGAAGCTTTCTTT.

The chain carries TRBV7-3 and TRBJ2-7, with D possibly matching TRBD2 (5 bases). Germline assignment: CDR1 SGHTA and CDR2 FQGTGA. The CDR3 sequence is 13 residues long. Between the trimmed V and J ends, which lost 2 bases and 6 bases, there was a span of 11 bases. The DNA of the CDR3 is TGTGCCAGCAGCTTACGGGATGGACGCGAGCAGTACTTC. Its translation: CASSLRDGREQYF. Full variable domain (outside the CDR3, taken from reference TRBV7-3 and TRBJ2-7): GAGVSQTPSNKVTEKGKYVELRCDPISGHTALYWYRQSLGQGPEFLIYFQGTGAADDSGLPNDRFFAVRPEGSVSTLKIQRTERGDSAVYLCASSLRDGREQYFGPGTRLTVT.

This sequence joins TRBV6-5 and TRBJ1-1; D uncertain. The ends were cut back, 3 bases at V and 0 bases at J, with 8 bases in the middle. The CDR3 has 14 amino acids. Germline loops: CDR1 MNHEY, CDR2 SVGAGI. The CDR3 region is CASSYHTLNTEAFF. The CDR3, as DNA: TGTGCCAGCAGTTATCACACATTGAACACTGAAGCTTTCTTT.

The CDR3 region is CAISSGRDYTF. The CDR3 DNA reads TGTGCCATCAGTTCGGGGCGGGACTACACCTTC. The V gene is TRBV10-3, the J gene TRBJ1-2, with D tentatively TRBD1 (5 bases). The germline V gene encodes CDR1 ENHRY and CDR2 SYGVKD. CDR3 length equals 11 residues. Trimming shortened V by 5 bases and J by 10 bases, and 11 bases separated the two germline ends.

This chain uses TRBV27 with TRBJ1-5, with a tentative D call TRBD1 (6 bases). Germline V lookup: CDR1 MNHEY, CDR2 SMNVEV (reference sequence). The CDR3 length is 17 residues. V shed 1 base and J shed 2 bases, with 15 bases lying between them. The CDR3, as DNA: TGTGCCAGCAGTTTATTCGGGACACCGGGTGGCAATCAGCCCCAGCATTTT. As protein: CASSLFGTPGGNQPQHF.

V usage is TRBV7-9 and J usage is TRBJ1-6, with D hard to call. The CDR3 extends over 13 amino acids. Trimming stripped 11 bases from V and 8 bases from J, with 16 bases between. Looked up from germline, CDR1 is SEHNR and CDR2 is FQNEAQ (reference sequence). The CDR3 is CAARGQPDSPLHF. The CDR3 region has the DNA TGTGCCGCCAGAGGGCAGCCCGATTCACCCCTCCACTTT. The entire variable domain, with the rest obtained from reference TRBV7-9 and TRBJ1-6, is as follows: DTGVSQNPRHKITKRGQNVTFRCDPISEHNRLYWYRQTLGQGPEFLTYFQNEAQLEKSRLLSDRFSAERPKGSFSTLEIQRTEQGDSAMYLCAARGQPDSPLHFGNGTRLTVT.

This chain uses TRBV4-1 with TRBJ1-4, with D uncertain. Germline V gene lookup returns CDR1 MGHRA and CDR2 YSYEKL. The CDR3 is 17 residues long. V was clipped by 2 bases and J by 3 bases, with 16 bases between them. The CDR3 DNA reads as TGCGCCAGCAGCCAACCGCCAGCGGTGAGAGCTAATGAAAAACTGTTTTTT. Encoded protein: CASSQPPAVRANEKLFF.

The chain employs TRBV11-2 and TRBJ2-1; 7 bases are a match to TRBD2. The CDR3 runs to 13 residues. J was trimmed by 8 bases and V by 4 bases; bases with no gene match: 5. The V gene's germline CDR1 is SGHAT and CDR2 FQNNGV. This CDR3 reads CASSSTSGDEQFF. CDR3 nucleotides: TGTGCCAGCAGCTCGACCAGCGGGGATGAGCAGTTCTTC.

This chain joins TRBV5-1 and TRBJ2-3, with D perhaps being TRBD1 or TRBD2 (5 bases each). The CDR3 runs to 15 residues. V gave up 4 bases and J gave up 2 bases, with 14 bases separating them. Germline V gene sequence: CDR1 SGHRS, CDR2 YFSETQ. Here the CDR3 reads CASSTTGTNTDTQYF. The CDR3 nucleotides are TGCGCCAGCAGCACGACCGGGACCAACACAGATACGCAGTATTTT.

The chain is built from TRBV6-5 and TRBJ1-2, with D possibly matching TRBD1 (6 bases). Trimming removed 4 bases at V and 4 bases at J, with 13 bases between. The germline CDR1 and CDR2 sequences are MNHEY and SVGAGI. This CDR3 region has 14 residues. In nucleotides, the CDR3 is TGTGCCAGCAGTTTGGGCAGGGGAGTCTATGGCTACACCTTC. Protein product: CASSLGRGVYGYTF.